Listed below are T cell receptor beta chains from one sample, sequenced in a study of beta chain features in type 1 diabetes. Using immunoSEQ multiplex PCR, the repertoire was profiled, and TCRdb retains in-frame clones only, with some absent. The sample contains 130,000 to 150,000 clones, just over 9% of which appear only once. Sequencing used central memory CD4+ T cells from blood. The receptors stem from a man aged 18 to 35 in good health. Both conserved end residues are part of each CDR3. The D gene is left open where the match is weak. Clone size appears in some rows only: once, few, many, or a class for an expanded clone.

D gene,V gene,clone size,J gene,CDR3 protein,CDR3 DNA
NA,TRBV20-1,NA,TRBJ2-7,CSARGVYEQYF,TGCAGTGCTAGAGGAGTTTACGAGCAGTACTTC
TRBD2,TRBV28,NA,TRBJ2-5,CASSLTGSGDQETQYF,TGTGCCAGCAGTTTGACTGGTAGCGGGGACCAAGAGACCCAGTACTTC
NA,TRBV18,few,TRBJ1-2,CASSEDEAGYGYTF,TGTGCCAGCTCAGAGGACGAGGCGGGCTATGGCTACACCTTC
NA,TRBV28,few,TRBJ1-5,CASSLLTGALQPQHF,TGTGCCAGCAGCTTACTGACAGGAGCCCTCCAGCCCCAGCATTTT
TRBD1,TRBV30,NA,TRBJ1-2,CAWRARDRVYGYTF,TGTGCCTGGAGGGCCCGGGACAGGGTTTATGGCTACACCTTC
TRBD1,TRBV9,NA,TRBJ1-1,CASSVQGARTEAFF,TGTGCCAGCAGCGTCCAGGGGGCCCGCACTGAAGCTTTCTTT
TRBD2,TRBV18,many,TRBJ2-3,CASSPPRGETVQYF,TGTGCCAGCTCACCACCTCGGGGGGAGACGGTGCAGTATTTT
NA,TRBV6-1,NA,TRBJ2-1,CASSVRQGNNEQFF,TGTGCCAGCAGTGTGCGGCAGGGGAACAATGAGCAGTTCTTC
NA,TRBV7-2,NA,TRBJ2-3,CASSLGNRGMDTQYF,TGTGCCAGCAGCTTAGGTAACAGAGGGATGGATACGCAGTATTTT
NA,TRBV18,many,TRBJ2-7,CASSPGVPYEQYF,TGTGCCAGCTCACCCGGGGTACCCTACGAGCAGTACTTC
NA,TRBV5-6,NA,TRBJ1-2,CASSLGSQRGGYTF,TGTGCCAGCAGCTTGGGAAGTCAGAGGGGGGGCTACACCTTC
TRBD2,TRBV25-1,NA,TRBJ2-2,CASSTWGGANTGELFF,TGTGCCAGCAGTACCTGGGGGGGAGCGAACACCGGGGAGCTGTTTTTT
NA,TRBV18,few,TRBJ2-2,CASSPMTGANTGELFF,TGTGCCAGCTCACCTATGACAGGAGCGAACACCGGGGAGCTGTTTTTT
NA,TRBV6-6,NA,TRBJ1-5,CASSYQTGPNNRPQHF,TGTGCCAGCAGTTACCAGACAGGCCCGAATAATCGGCCCCAGCATTTT
NA,TRBV10-3,NA,TRBJ1-5,CAISESPAGNQPQHF,TGTGCCATCAGTGAGTCTCCGGCGGGCAATCAGCCCCAGCATTTT
TRBD2,TRBV18,few,TRBJ2-3,CASSLLTRGDDTQYF,TGTGCCAGCTCACTTCTTACCCGGGGGGACGATACGCAGTATTTT
NA,TRBV7-9,NA,TRBJ2-2,CASSYGQNTGELFF,TGTGCCAGCAGCTACGGACAGAACACCGGGGAGCTGTTTTTT
NA,TRBV5-1,few,TRBJ2-7,CASSSPGFSYEQYF,TGCGCCAGCAGCTCCCCGGGTTTTTCCTACGAGCAGTACTTC
TRBD1,TRBV19,few,TRBJ2-2,CASSIRRTGEAGELFF,TGTGCCAGTAGTATCCGCCGGACAGGGGAAGCCGGGGAGCTGTTTTTT
TRBD2,TRBV2,NA,TRBJ2-5,CASSAGLAGGQEETQYF,TGTGCCAGCAGTGCAGGACTAGCGGGGGGGCAAGAAGAGACCCAGTACTTC
NA,TRBV5-4,NA,TRBJ2-1,CASSQSLAAYNEQFF,TGTGCCAGCAGCCAATCCTTAGCGGCCTACAATGAGCAGTTCTTC
NA,TRBV7-2,many,TRBJ2-7,CASSLVSGRSSYEQYF,TGTGCCAGCAGCTTAGTGAGCGGGCGGAGCTCCTACGAGCAGTACTTC
TRBD2,TRBV4-3,NA,TRBJ2-7,CASSQGTGTNLYEQYF,TGCGCCAGCAGCCAAGGGACCGGGACTAACCTCTACGAGCAGTACTTC
NA,TRBV7-2,few,TRBJ1-6,CASSLEGTTGSPLHF,TGTGCCAGCAGCTTAGAAGGGACCACAGGGTCACCCCTCCACTTT
TRBD1,TRBV5-5,few,TRBJ2-3,CASSLTSTGGESSTQYF,TGTGCCAGCAGCCTAACCTCGACAGGGGGCGAATCTAGTACGCAGTATTTT
NA,TRBV7-2,few,TRBJ2-7,CASSFDKSYEQYF,TGTGCCAGCAGCTTTGACAAATCCTACGAGCAGTACTTC
NA,TRBV14,NA,TRBJ1-5,CASSQGGNHQPQHF,TGTGCCAGCAGCCAAGGAGGGAACCATCAGCCCCAGCATTTT
NA,TRBV7-2,few,TRBJ2-3,CASSQSDTQYF,TGTGCCAGCAGCCAGTCGGATACGCAGTATTTT
NA,TRBV14,few,TRBJ2-2,CASSQAVTGELFF,TGTGCCAGCAGCCAAGCCGTCACCGGGGAGCTGTTTTTT
TRBD1,TRBV7-9,few,TRBJ1-4,CASSLRDRDEKLFF,TGTGCCAGCAGCCTCCGGGACAGGGATGAAAAACTGTTTTTT
TRBD1,TRBV7-8,few,TRBJ1-2,CASSTGQGAYGYTF,TGTGCCAGCAGCACGGGACAGGGGGCGTATGGCTACACCTTC
NA,TRBV11-2,NA,TRBJ1-1,CASSFRQGPEAFF,TGTGCCAGCAGCTTTCGGCAGGGCCCTGAAGCTTTCTTT
TRBD1,TRBV7-2,few,TRBJ2-5,CASSFGRGRETQYF,TGTGCCAGCAGCTTCGGCAGGGGGCGAGAGACCCAGTACTTC
NA,TRBV5-5,NA,TRBJ2-1,CASSVLEGVWFF,TGTGCCAGCAGCGTCCTCGAGGGGGTTTGGTTCTTC
TRBD1,TRBV28,few,TRBJ1-6,CASSYTGGEYSPLHF,TGTGCCAGCAGTTATACAGGGGGCGAATATTCACCCCTCCACTTT
TRBD1,TRBV7-2,many,TRBJ2-7,CASSQGTAYEQYF,TGTGCCAGCAGCCAAGGGACAGCCTACGAGCAGTACTTC
TRBD2,TRBV5-6,few,TRBJ2-5,CASSLGAGGPRETQYF,TGTGCCAGCAGCTTGGGAGCGGGGGGGCCGAGAGAGACCCAGTACTTC
TRBD1,TRBV29-1,NA,TRBJ2-1,CSVVSAGTGAREQFF,TGCAGCGTTGTAAGCGCCGGGACAGGGGCTCGCGAGCAGTTCTTC
TRBD1,TRBV25-1,few,TRBJ2-1,CASTPQGAYNEQFF,TGTGCCAGCACGCCGCAGGGGGCATACAATGAGCAGTTCTTC
TRBD2,TRBV28,NA,TRBJ2-2,CASRHSGGATGELFF,TGTGCCAGCAGACACAGCGGGGGGGCCACCGGGGAGCTGTTTTTT
NA,TRBV11-2,few,TRBJ2-7,CASSLYTQGLGEQYF,TGTGCCAGCAGCTTATACACGCAGGGGCTAGGAGAGCAGTACTTC
NA,TRBV28,NA,TRBJ2-7,CASSPFGTTYEQYF,TGTGCCAGCAGTCCCTTCGGGACAACCTACGAGCAGTACTTC
TRBD1,TRBV4-3,NA,TRBJ1-2,CASSHRTGGAYGYTF,TGCGCCAGCAGCCACCGGACAGGGGGCGCCTATGGCTACACCTTC
TRBD1,TRBV18,NA,TRBJ1-2,CASSPDRVNYGYTF,TGTGCCAGCTCACCGGACAGGGTGAACTATGGCTACACCTTC
NA,TRBV28,NA,TRBJ1-6,CASSPAASSYNSPLHF,TGTGCCAGCAGTCCGGCGGCAAGCTCCTATAATTCACCCCTCCACTTT
TRBD1,TRBV5-4,NA,TRBJ2-7,CASSDPTGVGEQYF,TGTGCCAGCAGCGACCCGACAGGGGTGGGCGAGCAGTACTTC
TRBD2,TRBV7-6,NA,TRBJ2-7,CASSRGRGLYF,TGTGCCAGCAGCCGAGGGAGGGGCCTGTACTTC
NA,TRBV5-4,few,TRBJ1-2,CASSLLGGYTF,TGTGCCAGCAGCCTCCTAGGAGGCTACACCTTC
TRBD1,TRBV30,NA,TRBJ1-1,CAWTGGTGQAFF,TGTGCCTGGACCGGCGGGACAGGGCAAGCTTTCTTT